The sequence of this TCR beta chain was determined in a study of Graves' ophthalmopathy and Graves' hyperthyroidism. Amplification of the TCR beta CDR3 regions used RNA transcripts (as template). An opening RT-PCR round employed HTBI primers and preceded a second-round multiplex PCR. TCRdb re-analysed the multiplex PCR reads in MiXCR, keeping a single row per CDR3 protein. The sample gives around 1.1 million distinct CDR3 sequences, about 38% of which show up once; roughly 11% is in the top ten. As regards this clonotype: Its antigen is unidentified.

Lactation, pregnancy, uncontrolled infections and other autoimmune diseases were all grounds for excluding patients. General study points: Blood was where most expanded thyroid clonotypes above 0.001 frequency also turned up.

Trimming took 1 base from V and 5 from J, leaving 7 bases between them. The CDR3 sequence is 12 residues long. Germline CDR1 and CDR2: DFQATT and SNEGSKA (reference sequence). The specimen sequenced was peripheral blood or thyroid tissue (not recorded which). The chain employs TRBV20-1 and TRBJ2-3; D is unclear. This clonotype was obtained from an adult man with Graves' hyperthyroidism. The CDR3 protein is CSARVVLDTQYF. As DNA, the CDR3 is TGCAGTGCTAGAGTGGTACTAGATACGCAGTATTTT.